Listed below are T cell receptor beta chains from one sample, sequenced in a study of blood T cell repertoires in COVID-19. Sequencing was performed with immunoSEQ multiplex PCR; in TCRdb, only in-frame clones are kept and a portion is missing. The data show hundreds of thousands of clones, roughly nine tenths seen once. The sequencing input was PBMCs or T cells enriched from blood (not recorded which). The receptors were gathered from a woman under 30 with acute COVID-19. The conserved cysteine and the conserved F or W are not part of the CDR3 here.

CDR3: ASSRGGEEKLF
V: TRBV2

CDR3: ASSQRTSGGNEQF
V: TRBV3-1/TRBV3-2

CDR3: ASSEGGDRRGYLNQPQH
V: TRBV6-1

CDR3: ASRDRQGNEQF
V: TRBV6-4

CDR3: ASSVALADRSDTGELF
V: TRBV9

CDR3: ASSPLEKGEQF
V: TRBV3-1/TRBV3-2

CDR3: ASSEPRGNIQY
V: TRBV2

CDR3: ASRGQVWNQPQH
V: TRBV19

CDR3: ATSRVGGKYEQY
V: TRBV15

CDR3: ASSLAGSEAF
V: TRBV5-1

CDR3: ASSSTGTYTDTQY
V: TRBV7-9

CDR3: ASNRRGGDTEAF
V: TRBV6-5

CDR3: ASSWDSDNSPLH
V: TRBV27

CDR3: AWSTSYEQY
V: TRBV30

CDR3: ASSSPGRLIYTEAF
V: TRBV19

CDR3: ASSTGTPGQGNNSPLH
V: TRBV19

CDR3: ASSQDFAGDEQY
V: TRBV4-3

CDR3: ASSQARGRTAF
V: TRBV3-1/TRBV3-2

CDR3: ASSQVRVDRVSNEKLF
V: TRBV4-1

CDR3: ASSLTAGQYGYT
V: TRBV5-6

CDR3: ASSQDSAGTDTQY
V: TRBV4-3

CDR3: ASSLRTGMRSGANVLT
V: TRBV5-5

CDR3: ASSEVTFGNQPQH
V: TRBV2

CDR3: ASNRESGYEQY
V: TRBV30

CDR3: ASSLSAGVSFYEQY
V: TRBV7-6

CDR3: AWSGPGFYSNQPQH
V: TRBV30

CDR3: ASSFQDRGPNGYT
V: TRBV7-2

CDR3: AWNGYRGVRGYT
V: TRBV30

CDR3: ASSFPPSFSQGGSTDTQY
V: TRBV28

CDR3: ASSQGSGELF
V: TRBV12-3/TRBV12-4

CDR3: ASSSPIRGIYNEQF
V: TRBV7-9

CDR3: ASSSGRGSGNTIY
V: TRBV7-6

CDR3: ASSALAGEQF
V: TRBV7-9

CDR3: ASSPVNTEAF
V: TRBV7-9

CDR3: ASSQTSSGATTDTQY
V: TRBV9

CDR3: ASSSGATGPPTDTQY
V: TRBV5-5

CDR3: ASSLSVSGNTIY
V: TRBV28

CDR3: ASSLTGDTEAF
V: TRBV9